This T cell receptor beta chain originates from a study of T cell changes during pregnancy in multiple sclerosis. Generated by immunoSEQ multiplex PCR, the TCRdb table keeps only in-frame clones and is missing some. Here the sample spans 84,000 or so clones, approximately 94% being singletons. Trimming pared 2 bases from V and 4 bases from J, leaving 15 bases between. Germline V gives CDR1 SGDLS, CDR2 YYNGEE. The CDR3 contains 15 residues. The clonotype originates from a female donor with multiple sclerosis, enrolled in a pregnancy study. Material: peripheral blood, obtained in the third trimester of pregnancy. The chain combines TRBV9 with TRBJ1-2; D is uncertain. The CDR3 region has the DNA TGTGCCAGCAGCGTGGGAGACGGGAACAGCTATGGCTACACCTTC. Its protein product is CASSVGDGNSYGYTF. The variable domain in full, completed from reference TRBV9 and TRBJ1-2, reads DSGVTQTPKHLITATGQRVTLRCSPRSGDLSVYWYQQSLDQGLQFLIQYYNGEERAKGNILERFSAQQFPDLHSELNLSSLELGDSALYFCASSVGDGNSYGYTFGSGTRLTVV.